The sequence of this T cell receptor beta chain was determined in a study of OX40 agonist ivuxolimab in advanced cancers. Study-wide background: Those treated in dose escalation had hepatocellular carcinoma, melanoma, renal cell cancer or head and neck cancer. Males comprised 70% to 90% of the group, whose mean age was around 62 years (range roughly 20 to 85).

The V gene end was trimmed by 5 bases and the J gene end by 5 bases; junction bases not matched to a gene: 8. Germline V gene lookup returns CDR1 SEHNR and CDR2 FQNEAQ (reference sequence). The CDR3 runs to 15 residues. At baseline, cycle 4 day 1, and cycle 7 day 1, blood was sampled. TCRdb's table, derived via immunoSEQ multiplex PCR, lists solely in-frame clones and lacks some. Among roughly 99,000 clones listed, under 95% were seen once. Specimen: CD4+ or CD8+ T cells sorted from blood, collected in a trial of the OX40 agonist ivuxolimab. This chain links TRBV7-9 with TRBJ2-5; TRBD1 matches at 10 bases. The sequence came from an adult with an advanced solid tumor such as melanoma, head and neck, liver or kidney cancer. The CDR3 protein is CASSRGQGNGETQYF. CDR3 nucleotides: TGTGCCAGCAGCCGGGGACAGGGGAACGGGGAGACCCAGTACTTC. Full variable domain (remainder filled in from reference TRBV7-9 and TRBJ2-5): DTGVSQNPRHKITKRGQNVTFRCDPISEHNRLYWYRQTLGQGPEFLTYFQNEAQLEKSRLLSDRFSAERPKGSFSTLEIQRTEQGDSAMYLCASSRGQGNGETQYFGPGTRLLVL.